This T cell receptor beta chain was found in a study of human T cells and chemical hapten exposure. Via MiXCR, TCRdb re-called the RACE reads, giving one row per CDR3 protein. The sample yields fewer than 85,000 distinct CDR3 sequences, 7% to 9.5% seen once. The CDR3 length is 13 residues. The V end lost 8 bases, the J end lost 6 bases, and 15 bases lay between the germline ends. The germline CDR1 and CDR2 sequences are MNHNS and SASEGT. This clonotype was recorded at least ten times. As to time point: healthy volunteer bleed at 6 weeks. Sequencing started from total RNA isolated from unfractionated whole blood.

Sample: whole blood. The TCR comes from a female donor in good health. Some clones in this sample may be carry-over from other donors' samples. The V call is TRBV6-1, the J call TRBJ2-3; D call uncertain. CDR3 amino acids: CASPLGSPDTQYF. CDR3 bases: TGTGCCAGCCCACTGGGGTCTCCGGATACGCAGTATTTT.